Below, 21 T cell receptor beta chains from the same sample are listed, as sequenced in a study of T cells after posttransplantation cyclophosphamide. Profiled with immunoSEQ multiplex PCR; TCRdb holds only in-frame clones, not every one. Found here are some 10,000 clones, roughly 80% of them singletons; the top ten hold about 5.4%. Treatment was busulfan-fludarabine conditioning, a marrow graft, and cyclophosphamide on days +3 and +4. The sample was PBMCs, taken after allogeneic stem cell transplant with posttransplant cyclophosphamide. The source of these receptors is a female patient between 50 and 59 years old who received an allogeneic stem cell transplant from a related donor, was CMV-positive, and had no GVHD. Certain T cells may be donor cells from the graft.

The CDR3 coding sequence is TGTGCCAGCAGTTTAACAGGGGGACGAGTAACCGGGGAGCTGTTTTTT. Its translation is CASSLTGGRVTGELFF. This chain links TRBV28 with TRBJ2-2; 8 positions agree with TRBD1. V shed 2 bases and J 5 bases; nucleotides not matched to a gene: 7. Germline CDR1 is MDHEN and CDR2 is SYDVKM. This CDR3 has 16 amino acids.

The genes are TRBV5-8 and TRBJ2-1; TRBD1 agrees at 7 bases. This CDR3 region has 15 residues. Trimming removed 0 bases from V and 2 bases from J; junction bases left unmatched: 2. Germline V CDR1 and CDR2: SGHTS, YDEGEE. CDR3 residues: CASSLEGGAYNEQFF. The CDR3 nucleotides read TGTGCCAGCAGCTTGGAAGGGGGCGCCTACAATGAGCAGTTCTTC.

The J gene is TRBJ1-2, the V gene TRBV30; TRBD1 aligns across 7 bases. With 2 bases clipped from V and 4 bases from J, the junction kept 4 bases outside the gene matches. CDR1 and CDR2 from the germline V gene are GTSNPN and SVGIG (reference sequence). The CDR3 runs 13 residues. The CDR3 here is CAWSQGQTYGYTF. DNA of the CDR3: TGTGCCTGGAGTCAGGGACAGACCTATGGCTACACCTTC.

The V call is TRBV5-8, the J call TRBJ2-1; 7 nucleotides agree with TRBD1. The CDR3 has 13 amino acids. Germline CDR1 reads SGHTS; CDR2 reads YDEGEE. V shed 4 bases and J 10 bases; nucleotides not matched to a gene: 8. CDR3 region: CASSAYPGGEQFF. The CDR3 nucleotides are TGTGCCAGCAGCGCATACCCAGGGGGAGAGCAGTTCTTC. Supplemented by reference TRBV5-8 and TRBJ2-1, the full variable domain reads EAGVTQSPTHLIKTRGQQATLRCSPISGHTSVYWYQQALGLGLQFLLWYDEGEERNRGNFPPRFSGRQFPNYSSELNVNALELEDSALYLCASSAYPGGEQFFGPGTRLTVL.

The V gene is TRBV18, the J gene TRBJ1-5, with D unclear. CDR1 and CDR2 (germline): KGHSH, LQKENI. The CDR3 runs to 14 residues. Trimming removed 6 bases from V and 4 bases from J, with 13 bases in between. CDR3 loop: CASSPQALNQPQHF. As DNA, the CDR3 is TGTGCCAGCTCCCCGCAGGCTCTAAATCAGCCCCAGCATTTT.

V is TRBV6-5 and J is TRBJ2-7, with a weak D call TRBD1 (5 bases). The germline V and J ends were trimmed by 2 bases and 1 base, with 9 bases remaining between them. Germline V gene sequence: CDR1 MNHEY, CDR2 SVGAGI. The CDR3 sequence is 14 residues long. The CDR3 coding sequence is TGTGCCAGCAGTTACGACAGAACTTCCTACGAGCAGTACTTC. Protein product: CASSYDRTSYEQYF.

This clone was seen more than once but under ten times. This chain joins TRBV4-3 and TRBJ2-4; D is unresolved. Between the trimmed V and J ends, which lost 0 bases and 7 bases, there was a span of 25 bases. The CDR3 is made up of 19 amino acids. Germline lookup yields CDR1 LGHNA and CDR2 YSLEER. The CDR3 sequence: CASSQDLKSYSGVWNIQYF. CDR3 nucleotides: TGCGCCAGCAGCCAAGATTTGAAATCATATAGTGGAGTCTGGAACATTCAGTACTTC.

A single count supports this clone. This chain links TRBV19 with TRBJ2-7; 9 bases match TRBD1. This CDR3 contains 14 residues. The J segment lost 0 bases and the V segment lost 6 bases, leaving 3 bases of the junction unmatched. CDR1 and CDR2 from the germline V gene are LNHDA and SQIVND (reference sequence). This CDR3 is CASSDRGSSYEQYF. CDR3 DNA: TGTGCCAGTAGCGACAGGGGGAGCTCCTACGAGCAGTACTTC.

This chain uses TRBV2 with TRBJ1-5, with a weak D call TRBD1 (5 bases). The CDR3 contains 15 residues. V lost 3 bases, J lost 0 bases, and 9 bases lay in between. Germline V CDR1 and CDR2: SNHLY, FYNNEI. The CDR3 protein is CASSDTGYSNQPQHF. The CDR3 region has the DNA TGTGCCAGCAGTGATACAGGTTATAGCAATCAGCCCCAGCATTTT.

V gene TRBV25-1 combines with J gene TRBJ1-2; 11 bases align to TRBD1. The CDR3 spans 15 residues. Germline V lookup: CDR1 MGHDK, CDR2 SYGVNS. The V segment lost 6 bases and the J segment 5 bases; nucleotides outside the gene matches: 8. The CDR3 region has the DNA TGTGCCAGCAGCCCCGGGACAGGGGGGATTTATGGCTACACCTTC. This gives the protein CASSPGTGGIYGYTF.

The chain carries TRBV7-2 and TRBJ1-6; no definite D call. Germline CDR1 is SGHTA and CDR2 is FQGNSA. Deletions cut 4 bases from V and 4 bases from J, with 14 bases between. CDR3 length: 16 residues. In DNA form, the CDR3 reads TGTGCCAGCAGCTCTAGATGGCCTGCGTATAATTCACCCCTCCACTTT. Amino acid sequence: CASSSRWPAYNSPLHF.

V is TRBV4-3 and J is TRBJ2-5, with 10 bases that match TRBD2. This CDR3 is 16 amino acids long. The germline V gene has CDR1 LGHNA and CDR2 YSLEER. The J segment lost 2 bases and the V segment lost 4 bases, leaving 7 bases of the junction unmatched. This CDR3 is CASSRVAGGPQETQYF. CDR3 DNA: TGCGCCAGCAGCCGAGTAGCGGGGGGACCACAAGAGACCCAGTACTTC.

The chain has TRBV30 and TRBJ1-1, with 9 bases lining up with TRBD1. With 5 bases clipped from V and 4 bases from J, the junction kept 5 bases outside the gene matches. The CDR3 has 13 amino acids. Germline loops: CDR1 GTSNPN, CDR2 SVGIG (reference sequence). The CDR3 spells CAWLSDRGTEAFF. CDR3 DNA: TGTGCCTGGCTCTCGGACAGGGGCACTGAAGCTTTCTTT.

The chain links TRBV30 to TRBJ2-4; possible D gene TRBD2, 7 bases. From germline, CDR1 is GTSNPN and CDR2 SVGIG (reference sequence). The CDR3 totals 14 residues. V lost 1 base and J 8 bases, leaving 15 bases between the germline ends. This chain's CDR3 is CAWSEGGVVDIQYF. CDR3 in DNA: TGTGCCTGGAGTGAGGGGGGGGTAGTAGACATTCAGTACTTC.

The chain couples TRBV5-1 to TRBJ1-1, with a weak D call TRBD1 (6 bases). Trimming shortened V by 2 bases and J by 0 bases, and 8 bases separated the two germline ends. Germline-derived CDR1 and CDR2 are SGHRS and YFSETQ. CDR3 length: 14 amino acids. In DNA form, the CDR3 reads TGCGCCAGCAGCTTTAGGGACATGAACACTGAAGCTTTCTTT. It specifies CASSFRDMNTEAFF.

The V and J genes are TRBV28 and TRBJ1-5; tentatively, D is TRBD1 (5 bases). Germline CDR1 is MDHEN and CDR2 is SYDVKM. CDR3 length: 15 amino acids. V was trimmed by 0 bases and J by 0 bases, leaving 6 bases between them. CDR3 residues: CASSLWTVSNQPQHF. In DNA form, the CDR3 reads TGTGCCAGCAGTTTATGGACAGTTAGCAATCAGCCCCAGCATTTT. Variable domain in full (rest from reference TRBV28 and TRBJ1-5): DVKVTQSSRYLVKRTGEKVFLECVQDMDHENMFWYRQDPGLGLRLIYFSYDVKMKEKGDIPEGYSVSREKKERFSLILESASTNQTSMYLCASSLWTVSNQPQHFGDGTRLSIL.

The chain uses TRBV19 and TRBJ2-7; D possibly corresponds to TRBD1 (6 bases). The germline CDR1 and CDR2 sequences are LNHDA and SQIVND (reference sequence). CDR3 length: 14 amino acids. The V end lost 4 bases, the J end lost 6 bases, and 16 bases lay between the germline ends. CDR3 nucleotide sequence: TGTGCCAGTAGTACCACAGGGTCTGGACGCGAGCAGTACTTC. Protein product: CASSTTGSGREQYF.

The chain links TRBV10-2 to TRBJ2-5; 7 nucleotides line up with TRBD2. Germline V gives CDR1 WSHSY, CDR2 SAAADI. This CDR3 spans 20 amino acids. J was trimmed by 2 bases and V by 5 bases; bases with no gene match: 23. The CDR3 sequence is CASSPGFGSGVRLQQETQYF. The CDR3 DNA follows: TGCGCCAGCAGTCCCGGGTTTGGGAGCGGGGTCAGGCTCCAGCAAGAGACCCAGTACTTC.

The chain has TRBV6-6 and TRBJ2-7; 7 nucleotides line up with TRBD1. This CDR3 has 14 amino acids. Germline-derived CDR1 and CDR2 are MNHNY and SVGAGI (reference sequence). V was clipped by 2 bases and J by 2 bases; unmatched bases: 3. The CDR3 coding sequence is TGTGCCAGCAGTTACGGGACAGTAGCCTACGAGCAGTACTTC. This translates into CASSYGTVAYEQYF.

This clone was observed a handful of times. The chain recombines TRBV7-6 with TRBJ2-2; 11 nucleotides match TRBD1. CDR1 and CDR2 (germline): SGHVS, FNYEAQ. This CDR3 has 16 amino acids. V trimming: 5 bases; J trimming: 5 bases; junction bases outside the gene matches: 7. This chain's CDR3 is CASSPGQGGLTGELFF. The DNA of the CDR3 is TGTGCCAGCAGCCCGGGACAGGGGGGGCTAACCGGGGAGCTGTTTTTT. The full variable domain, in which reference TRBV7-6 and TRBJ2-2 provide the parts outside the CDR3, is GAGVSQSPRYKVTKRGQDVALRCDPISGHVSLYWYRQALGQGPEFLTYFNYEAQQDKSGLPNDRFSAERPEGSISTLTIQRTEQRDSAMYRCASSPGQGGLTGELFFGEGSRLTVL.

The chain has TRBV7-2 and TRBJ2-7; 12 bases line up with TRBD2. CDR3 size: 18 residues. Losses at the gene ends were 5 bases for V and 3 bases for J; bases not matched to a gene: 14. Germline V lookup: CDR1 SGHTA, CDR2 FQGNSA. CDR3 region: CASSPQSRASGGVYEQYF. In nucleotides, the CDR3 is TGTGCCAGCAGCCCTCAAAGTAGGGCTAGCGGGGGGGTCTACGAGCAGTACTTC.